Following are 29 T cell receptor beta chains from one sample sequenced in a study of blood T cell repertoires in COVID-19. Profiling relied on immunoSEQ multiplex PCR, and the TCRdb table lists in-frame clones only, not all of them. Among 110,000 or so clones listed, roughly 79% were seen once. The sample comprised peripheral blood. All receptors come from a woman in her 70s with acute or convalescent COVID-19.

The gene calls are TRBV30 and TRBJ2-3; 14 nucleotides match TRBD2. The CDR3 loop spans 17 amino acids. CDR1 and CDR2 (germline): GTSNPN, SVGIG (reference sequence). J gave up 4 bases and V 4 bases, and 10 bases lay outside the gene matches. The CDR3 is CAWTRGGTSGRADTQYF. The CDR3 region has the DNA TGTGCCTGGACCCGCGGGGGGACTAGCGGGAGAGCAGATACGCAGTATTTT.

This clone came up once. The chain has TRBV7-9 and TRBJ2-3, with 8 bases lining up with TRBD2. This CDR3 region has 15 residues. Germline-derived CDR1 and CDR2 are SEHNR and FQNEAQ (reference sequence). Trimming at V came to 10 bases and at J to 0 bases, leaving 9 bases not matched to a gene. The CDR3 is CATQQGTSSTDTQYF. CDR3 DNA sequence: TGTGCCACCCAGCAGGGGACTAGTAGCACAGATACGCAGTATTTT.

CDR3 loop: CASSLSSGGGTGELFF. Here the CDR3 DNA reads TGTGCCAGCAGCTTATCCAGCGGGGGTGGCACCGGGGAGCTGTTTTTT. The chain recombines TRBV11-3 with TRBJ2-2, with 8 nucleotides matching TRBD2. The germline CDR1 and CDR2 sequences are SGHNT and YENEEA. With V trimmed by 2 bases and J by 4 bases, 6 bases remained unmatched. The CDR3 spans 16 residues.

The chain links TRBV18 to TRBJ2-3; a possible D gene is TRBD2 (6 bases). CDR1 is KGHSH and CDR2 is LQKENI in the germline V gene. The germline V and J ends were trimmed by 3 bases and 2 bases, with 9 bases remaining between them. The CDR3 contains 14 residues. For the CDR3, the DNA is TGTGCCAGCTCACCCGGGGAGGTCACAGATACGCAGTATTTT. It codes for CASSPGEVTDTQYF.

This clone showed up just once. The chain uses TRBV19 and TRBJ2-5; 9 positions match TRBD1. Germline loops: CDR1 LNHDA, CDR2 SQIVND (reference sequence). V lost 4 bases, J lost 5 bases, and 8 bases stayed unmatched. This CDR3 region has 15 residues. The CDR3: CASSTQPTGGETQYF. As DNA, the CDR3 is TGTGCCAGTAGTACCCAGCCGACAGGGGGGGAGACCCAGTACTTC.

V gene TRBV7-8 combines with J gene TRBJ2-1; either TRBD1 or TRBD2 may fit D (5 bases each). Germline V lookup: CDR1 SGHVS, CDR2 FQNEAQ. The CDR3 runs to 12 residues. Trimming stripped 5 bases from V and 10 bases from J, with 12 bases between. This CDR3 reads CASSPAGSEQFF. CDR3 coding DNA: TGTGCCAGCAGCCCAGCAGGGAGCGAGCAGTTCTTC.

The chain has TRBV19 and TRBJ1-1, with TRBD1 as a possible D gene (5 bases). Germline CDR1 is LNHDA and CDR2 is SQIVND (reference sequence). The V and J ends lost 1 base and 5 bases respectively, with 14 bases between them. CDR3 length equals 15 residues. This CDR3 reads CASSIGRGLGTEAFF. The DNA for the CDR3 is TGTGCCAGTAGTATAGGGAGGGGCCTGGGGACTGAAGCTTTCTTT.

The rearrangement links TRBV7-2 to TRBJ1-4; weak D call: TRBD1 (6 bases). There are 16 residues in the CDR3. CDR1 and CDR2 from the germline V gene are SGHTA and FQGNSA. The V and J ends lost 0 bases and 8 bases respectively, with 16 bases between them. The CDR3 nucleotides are TGTGCCAGCAGCTTAGCGACCGGGACACAAGCGGAAAAACTGTTTTTT. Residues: CASSLATGTQAEKLFF.

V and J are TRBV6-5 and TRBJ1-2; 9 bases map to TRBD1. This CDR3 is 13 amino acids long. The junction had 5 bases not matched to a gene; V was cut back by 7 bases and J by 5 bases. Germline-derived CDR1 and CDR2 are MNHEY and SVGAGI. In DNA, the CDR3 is TGTGCCAGCATCCGCGGGACAGGGTATGGCTACACCTTC. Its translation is CASIRGTGYGYTF.

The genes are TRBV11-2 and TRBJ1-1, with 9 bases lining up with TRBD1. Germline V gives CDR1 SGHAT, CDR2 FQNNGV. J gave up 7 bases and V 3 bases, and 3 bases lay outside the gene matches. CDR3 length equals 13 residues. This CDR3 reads CASSLGQGREAFF. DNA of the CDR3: TGTGCCAGCAGCTTGGGACAGGGTCGTGAAGCTTTCTTT.

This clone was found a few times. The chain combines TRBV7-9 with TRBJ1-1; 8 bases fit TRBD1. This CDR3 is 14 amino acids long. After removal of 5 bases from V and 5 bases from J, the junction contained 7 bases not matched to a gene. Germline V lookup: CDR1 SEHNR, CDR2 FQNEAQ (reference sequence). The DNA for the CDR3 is TGTGCCAGCAGCAACCAGGGGGCGCATACTGAAGCTTTCTTT. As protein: CASSNQGAHTEAFF. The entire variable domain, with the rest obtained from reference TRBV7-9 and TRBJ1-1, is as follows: DTGVSQNPRHKITKRGQNVTFRCDPISEHNRLYWYRQTLGQGPEFLTYFQNEAQLEKSRLLSDRFSAERPKGSFSTLEIQRTEQGDSAMYLCASSNQGAHTEAFFGQGTRLTVV.

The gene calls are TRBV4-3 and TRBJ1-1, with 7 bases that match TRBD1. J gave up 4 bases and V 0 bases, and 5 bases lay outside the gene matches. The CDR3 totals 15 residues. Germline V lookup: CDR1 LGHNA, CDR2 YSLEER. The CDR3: CASSQDPGQVTEAFF. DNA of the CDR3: TGCGCCAGCAGCCAAGATCCAGGACAGGTCACTGAAGCTTTCTTT.

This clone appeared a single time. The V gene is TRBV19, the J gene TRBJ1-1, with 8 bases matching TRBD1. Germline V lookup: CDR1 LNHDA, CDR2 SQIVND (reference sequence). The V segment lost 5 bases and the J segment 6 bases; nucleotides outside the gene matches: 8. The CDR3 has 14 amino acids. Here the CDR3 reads CASSPRQGRAEAFF. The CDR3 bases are TGTGCCAGTAGTCCCCGACAGGGGCGTGCTGAAGCTTTCTTT.

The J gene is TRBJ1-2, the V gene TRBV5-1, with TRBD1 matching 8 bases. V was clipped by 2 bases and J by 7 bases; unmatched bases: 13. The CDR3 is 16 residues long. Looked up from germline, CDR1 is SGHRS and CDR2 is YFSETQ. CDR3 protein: CASSLITGTGKGGYTF. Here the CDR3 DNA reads TGCGCCAGCAGCTTAATCACCGGGACAGGAAAGGGTGGCTACACCTTC.

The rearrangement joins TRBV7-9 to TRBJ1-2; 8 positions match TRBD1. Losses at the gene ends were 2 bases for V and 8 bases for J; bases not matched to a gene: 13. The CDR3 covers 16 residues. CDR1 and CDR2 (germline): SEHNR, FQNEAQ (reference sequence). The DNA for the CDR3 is TGTGCCAGCAGCTTATCCGGACAGGGAGCCCAAGAAGGCTACACCTTC. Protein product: CASSLSGQGAQEGYTF. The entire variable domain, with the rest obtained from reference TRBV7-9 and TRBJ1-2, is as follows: DTGVSQNPRHKITKRGQNVTFRCDPISEHNRLYWYRQTLGQGPEFLTYFQNEAQLEKSRLLSDRFSAERPKGSFSTLEIQRTEQGDSAMYLCASSLSGQGAQEGYTFGSGTRLTVV.

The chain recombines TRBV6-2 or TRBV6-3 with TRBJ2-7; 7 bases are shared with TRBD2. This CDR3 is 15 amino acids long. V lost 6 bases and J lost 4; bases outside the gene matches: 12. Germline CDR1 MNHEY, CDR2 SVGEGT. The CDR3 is CASSSNPTSRYEQYF. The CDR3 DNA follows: TGTGCCAGCAGCTCTAACCCGACTAGCCGTTACGAGCAGTACTTC.

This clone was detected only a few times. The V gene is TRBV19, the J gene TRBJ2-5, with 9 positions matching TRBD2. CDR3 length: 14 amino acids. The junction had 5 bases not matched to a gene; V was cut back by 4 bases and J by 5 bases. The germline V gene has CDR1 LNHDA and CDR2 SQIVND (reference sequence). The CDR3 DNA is TGTGCCAGTAGTAATAGCGGGAGTAGGGAGACCCAGTACTTC. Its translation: CASSNSGSRETQYF.

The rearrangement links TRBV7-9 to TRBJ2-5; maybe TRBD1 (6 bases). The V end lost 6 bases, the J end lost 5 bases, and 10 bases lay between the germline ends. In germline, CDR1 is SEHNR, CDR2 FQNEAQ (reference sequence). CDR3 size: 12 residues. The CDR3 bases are TGTGCCAGCAGGGGACAAGGGGAGACCCAGTACTTC. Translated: CASRGQGETQYF.

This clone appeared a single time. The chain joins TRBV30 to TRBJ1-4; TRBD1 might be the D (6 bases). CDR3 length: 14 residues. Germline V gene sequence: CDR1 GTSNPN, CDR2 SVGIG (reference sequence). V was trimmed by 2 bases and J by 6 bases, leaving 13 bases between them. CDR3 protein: CAWSLGGPDEKLFF. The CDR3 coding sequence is TGTGCCTGGAGTTTGGGGGGGCCGGATGAAAAACTGTTTTTT. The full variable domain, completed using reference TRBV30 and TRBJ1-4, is SQTIHQWPATLVQPVGSPLSLECTVEGTSNPNLYWYRQAAGRGLQLLFYSVGIGQISSEVPQNLSASRPQDRQFILSSKKLLLSDSGFYLCAWSLGGPDEKLFFGSGTQLSVL.

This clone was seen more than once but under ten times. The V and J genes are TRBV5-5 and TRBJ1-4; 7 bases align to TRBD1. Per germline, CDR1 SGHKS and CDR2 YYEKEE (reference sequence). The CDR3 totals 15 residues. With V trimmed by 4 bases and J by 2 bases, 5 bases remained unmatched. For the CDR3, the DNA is TGTGCCAGCAGCATAGTACAGGGGACTAATGAAAAACTGTTTTTT. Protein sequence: CASSIVQGTNEKLFF. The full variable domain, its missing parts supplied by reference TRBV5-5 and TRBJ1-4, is DAGVTQSPTHLIKTRGQQVTLRCSPISGHKSVSWYQQVLGQGPQFIFQYYEKEERGRGNFPDRFSARQFPNYSSELNVNALLLGDSALYLCASSIVQGTNEKLFFGSGTQLSVL.

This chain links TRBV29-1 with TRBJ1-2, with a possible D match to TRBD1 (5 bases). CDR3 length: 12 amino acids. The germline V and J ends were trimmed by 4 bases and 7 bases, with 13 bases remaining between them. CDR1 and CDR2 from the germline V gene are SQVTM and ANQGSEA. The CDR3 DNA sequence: TGCAGCGTTGGTCGGGGGGTCGGTGGCTACACCTTC. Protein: CSVGRGVGGYTF.

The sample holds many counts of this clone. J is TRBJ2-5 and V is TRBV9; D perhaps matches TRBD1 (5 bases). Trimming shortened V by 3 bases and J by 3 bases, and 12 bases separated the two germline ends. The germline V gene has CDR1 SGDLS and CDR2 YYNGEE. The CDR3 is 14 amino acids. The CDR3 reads CASSANDRKETQYF. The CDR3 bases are TGTGCCAGCAGCGCAAACGACAGAAAAGAGACCCAGTACTTC.

The CDR3 nucleotides are TGTGCCAGCAGCCCCGAGGGCGGCACTGAAGCTTTCTTT. This translates into CASSPEGGTEAFF. The V gene is TRBV13, the J gene TRBJ1-1; D is ambiguous. The V gene lost 5 bases and the J gene lost 4 bases, with 11 bases spanning the gap. The CDR3 has 13 amino acids. Germline lookup yields CDR1 PRHDT and CDR2 FYEKMQ (reference sequence).

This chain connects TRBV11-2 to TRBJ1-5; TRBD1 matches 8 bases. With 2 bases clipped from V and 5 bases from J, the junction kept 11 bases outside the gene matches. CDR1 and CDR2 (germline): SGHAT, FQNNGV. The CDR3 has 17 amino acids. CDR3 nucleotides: TGTGCCAGCAGCTTAAGTTTCAGGGGGCGAAGGGATCAGCCCCAGCATTTT. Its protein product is CASSLSFRGRRDQPQHF.

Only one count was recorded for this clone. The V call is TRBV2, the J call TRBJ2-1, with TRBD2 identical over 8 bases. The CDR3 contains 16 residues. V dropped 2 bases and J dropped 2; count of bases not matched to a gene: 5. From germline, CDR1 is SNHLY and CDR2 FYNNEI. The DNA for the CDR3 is TGTGCCAGCAGTGAAATCCTAGCGGGCACCTACAATGAGCAGTTCTTC. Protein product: CASSEILAGTYNEQFF.

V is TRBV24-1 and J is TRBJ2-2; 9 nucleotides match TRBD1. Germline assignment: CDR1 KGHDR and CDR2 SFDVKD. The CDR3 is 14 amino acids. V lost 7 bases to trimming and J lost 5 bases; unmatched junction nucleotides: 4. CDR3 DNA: TGTGCCACCAGGAGGGGGACAGGGACCGGGGAGCTGTTTTTT. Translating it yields CATRRGTGTGELFF.

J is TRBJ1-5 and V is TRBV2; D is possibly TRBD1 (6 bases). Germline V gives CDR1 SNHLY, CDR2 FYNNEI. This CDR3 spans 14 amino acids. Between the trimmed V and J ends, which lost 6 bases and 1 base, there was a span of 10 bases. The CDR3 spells CASRGGTSNQPQHF. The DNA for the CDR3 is TGTGCCAGCAGGGGTGGGACAAGCAATCAGCCCCAGCATTTT.

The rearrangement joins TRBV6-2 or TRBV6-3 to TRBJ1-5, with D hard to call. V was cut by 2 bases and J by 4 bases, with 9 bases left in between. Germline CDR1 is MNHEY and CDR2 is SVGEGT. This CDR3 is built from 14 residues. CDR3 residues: CASSYRSGNQPQHF. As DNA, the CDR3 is TGTGCCAGCAGTTACCGGTCGGGGAATCAGCCCCAGCATTTT.

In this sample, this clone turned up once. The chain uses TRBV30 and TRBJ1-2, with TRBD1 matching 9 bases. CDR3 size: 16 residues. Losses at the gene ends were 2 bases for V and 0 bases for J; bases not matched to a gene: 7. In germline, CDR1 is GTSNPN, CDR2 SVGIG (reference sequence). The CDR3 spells CAWSPGWDRANYGYTF. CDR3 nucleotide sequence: TGTGCCTGGAGTCCGGGGTGGGACAGGGCTAACTATGGCTACACCTTC.